The 25 T cell receptor beta chains presented below share a single source sample, sequenced in a study of human T cells and chemical hapten exposure. Time point denoted: pre-sensitization, week 0. Treatment specified: therapeutic diphenylcyclopropenone sensitization with weekly scalp DPC. Each CDR3 protein is one row after TCRdb ran MiXCR on the RACE reads. Among about 380,000 distinct CDR3 sequences listed, 5% to 6.5% were seen once. Sequences were derived from whole blood, sampled in connection with sensitization to the hapten diphenylcyclopropenone (DPC). These TCRs come from a woman aged 50 to 60 with alopecia areata. Some clones in this sample may be carry-over from other donors' samples.

This clonotype was observed many times. The genes are TRBV6-2 or TRBV6-3 and TRBJ2-6, with D possibly being TRBD1 (6 bases). Trimming stripped 6 bases from V and 0 bases from J, with 18 bases between. CDR3 length: 18 amino acids. CDR1 is MNHEY, CDR2 SVGEGT, per germline. CDR3 sequence: CASRELQGLHSGANVLTF. Here the CDR3 DNA reads TGTGCCAGCAGGGAACTACAGGGTTTACACTCTGGGGCCAACGTCCTGACTTTC.

This clonotype was seen repeatedly, ten times or more. V and J are TRBV27 and TRBJ2-2; TRBD2 agrees at 10 bases. The CDR3 covers 14 residues. The germline gives CDR1 MNHEY, CDR2 SMNVEV (reference sequence). Trimming cost V 6 bases and J 9 bases; bases outside gene matches: 7. CDR3 coding DNA: TGTGCCAGCAGCGCTTTAGCGGGAGGCCGGGAGCTGTTTTTT. Protein: CASSALAGGRELFF.

This clonotype turned up a few times. The J gene is TRBJ1-1, the V gene TRBV20-1, with D unresolved. The V end lost 6 bases, the J end lost 3 bases, and 11 bases lay between the germline ends. This CDR3 contains 12 residues. CDR1 DFQATT and CDR2 SNEGSKA come from the germline V gene (reference sequence). The DNA for the CDR3 is TGCAGTGCCCAAAGAGAGTACACTGAAGCTTTCTTT. Translating gives CSAQREYTEAFF.

This clonotype occurred many times. The CDR3 nucleotides are TGTGCCAGCAGTTTCGGGCGGGAGAAGGGCAATGAGCAGTTCTTC. It codes for CASSFGREKGNEQFF. The rearrangement links TRBV28 to TRBJ2-1, with 7 bases lining up with TRBD2. Germline CDR1 reads MDHEN; CDR2 reads SYDVKM. The J segment lost 6 bases and the V segment lost 3 bases, leaving 8 bases of the junction unmatched. The CDR3 is made up of 15 amino acids.

This clonotype showed up just a few times. CDR3 sequence reads: CAWSGTGDYEQYF. CDR3 DNA: TGTGCCTGGAGTGGGACAGGGGACTACGAGCAGTACTTC. This sequence joins TRBV30 and TRBJ2-7; TRBD1 aligns across 9 bases. Germline V gene data show CDR1 as GTSNPN and CDR2 as SVGIG (reference sequence). This CDR3 spans 13 amino acids. V dropped 1 base and J dropped 3; count of bases not matched to a gene: 1.

This clonotype was detected only a few times. The chain carries TRBV7-9 and TRBJ2-7, with TRBD2 as a possible D gene (6 bases). Trimming took off 4 bases at V and 5 bases at J, with 12 bases between the two ends. Germline V gene lookup returns CDR1 SEHNR and CDR2 FQNEAQ (reference sequence). The CDR3 extends over 13 amino acids. CDR3 DNA: TGTGCCAGCAGCTCCCCCGGGGGTAACGAGCAGTACTTC. Translated: CASSSPGGNEQYF.

This clonotype was found many times. The rearrangement uses TRBV20-1 and TRBJ1-1; no definite D call. Trimming shortened V by 4 bases and J by 2 bases, and 5 bases separated the two germline ends. The CDR3 is 11 residues long. From germline, CDR1 is DFQATT and CDR2 SNEGSKA (reference sequence). CDR3 protein: CSAIRNTEAFF. The CDR3 DNA reads as TGCAGTGCTATCCGAAACACTGAAGCTTTCTTT.

The table lists this clonotype with many counts. The chain couples TRBV2 to TRBJ2-7; D is perhaps TRBD2 (6 bases). V was cut by 10 bases and J by 1 base, with 23 bases left in between. This CDR3 comprises 16 residues. The germline V gene encodes CDR1 SNHLY and CDR2 FYNNEI. CDR3 region: CATLSLAGRTSYEQYF. DNA of the CDR3: TGTGCCACCCTTTCCCTGGCGGGACGGACATCCTACGAGCAGTACTTC.

This clonotype was counted between two and nine times. The J gene is TRBJ2-6, the V gene TRBV27; D not certain. Trimming stripped 5 bases from V and 2 bases from J, with 7 bases between. The CDR3 has 14 residues. CDR1 is MNHEY and CDR2 is SMNVEV in the germline V gene (reference sequence). The CDR3 reads CASSSPTGANVLTF. In DNA form, the CDR3 reads TGTGCCAGCAGTAGTCCCACTGGGGCCAACGTCCTGACTTTC.

The sample holds many counts of this clonotype. V usage is TRBV5-1 and J usage is TRBJ2-7; no definite D call. CDR1 is SGHRS, CDR2 YFSETQ, per germline. This CDR3 is 14 amino acids long. Trimming took 0 bases from V and 0 from J, leaving 7 bases between them. The CDR3 DNA reads as TGCGCCAGCAGCTTGGGGTCCGGCTCCTACGAGCAGTACTTC. Residues: CASSLGSGSYEQYF.

There are a few counts of this clonotype. This sequence joins TRBV12-3 or TRBV12-4 and TRBJ1-1, with 7 bases identical to TRBD1. With 0 bases clipped from V and 0 bases from J, the junction kept 7 bases outside the gene matches. The CDR3 has 17 residues. The CDR3 nucleotides read TGTGCCAGCAGTTTAGCGGGGCTGACAGGGATGAACACTGAAGCTTTCTTT. Residues: CASSLAGLTGMNTEAFF.

This clonotype was detected ten times or more. This chain uses TRBV12-3 or TRBV12-4 with TRBJ2-5, with 11 bases fitting TRBD2. The CDR3 loop spans 15 amino acids. The V gene end was trimmed by 5 bases and the J gene end by 3 bases; junction bases not matched to a gene: 5. The CDR3 here is CASSPLAGGKETQYF. The CDR3 region has the DNA TGTGCCAGCAGTCCCCTAGCGGGAGGTAAAGAGACCCAGTACTTC.

In this sample, this clonotype turned up many times. The rearrangement joins TRBV7-2 to TRBJ2-3, with D possibly matching TRBD1 (6 bases). The CDR3 totals 15 residues. The V end lost 2 bases, the J end lost 4 bases, and 13 bases lay between the germline ends. Germline V lookup: CDR1 SGHTA, CDR2 FQGNSA. CDR3 amino acids: CASSLSQGAPDTQYF. The CDR3 DNA follows: TGTGCCAGCAGCTTATCACAGGGCGCGCCAGATACGCAGTATTTT.

This clonotype was picked up many times. The chain carries TRBV7-2 and TRBJ2-3, with TRBD2 identical over 8 bases. Germline CDR1 and CDR2: SGHTA and FQGNSA. The junction had 8 bases not matched to a gene; V was cut back by 5 bases and J by 4 bases. The length of the CDR3 is 15 residues. The CDR3 DNA reads TGTGCCAGCAGCCCCCCGGGACTAGGTCCAGATACGCAGTATTTT. Translated, it gives CASSPPGLGPDTQYF.

The chain recombines TRBV5-1 with TRBJ1-1; TRBD1 is a possible D gene (5 bases). The CDR3 consists of 16 residues. V lost 1 base and J 4 bases, leaving 17 bases between the germline ends. CDR1 is SGHRS, CDR2 YFSETQ, per germline. The CDR3 DNA reads as TGCGCCAGCAGCTTGCGGGGCGTGGGGGAGAGCACTGAAGCTTTCTTT. Encoded protein: CASSLRGVGESTEAFF. Full variable domain (rest looked up from reference TRBV5-1 and TRBJ1-1): KAGVTQTPRYLIKTRGQQVTLSCSPISGHRSVSWYQQTPGQGLQFLFEYFSETQRNKGNFPGRFSGRQFSNSRSEMNVSTLELGDSALYLCASSLRGVGESTEAFFGQGTRLTVV.

In its sample, this clonotype was seen a few times. The genes are TRBV7-6 and TRBJ2-3; TRBD1 matches at 8 bases. CDR3 length equals 15 residues. V lost 0 bases to trimming and J lost 5 bases; unmatched junction nucleotides: 4. Per germline, CDR1 SGHVS and CDR2 FNYEAQ. The chain's CDR3 is CASSLATGVGDTQYF. The DNA of the CDR3 is TGTGCCAGCAGCTTAGCGACAGGGGTTGGAGATACGCAGTATTTT.

This clonotype showed up many times. The chain combines TRBV3-1 with TRBJ2-4; D may correspond to TRBD1 or TRBD2 (5 bases each). This CDR3 region has 18 residues. CDR1 and CDR2 from the germline V gene are LGHDT and YNNKEL (reference sequence). Between the trimmed V and J ends, which lost 0 bases and 9 bases, there was a span of 24 bases. The CDR3 reads CASSQDPGTLIGSGIQYF. The DNA for the CDR3 is TGTGCCAGCAGCCAAGATCCCGGGACCCTCATTGGTTCGGGCATTCAGTACTTC.

The chain has TRBV7-8 and TRBJ2-7; maybe TRBD1 (6 bases). From germline, CDR1 is SGHVS and CDR2 FQNEAQ. CDR3 size: 14 residues. V was clipped by 7 bases and J by 2 bases, with 15 bases between them. The chain's CDR3 is CASTPDSIAYEQYF. Here the CDR3 DNA reads TGTGCCAGCACCCCGGACAGTATAGCCTACGAGCAGTACTTC.

This clonotype has ten or more counts. The rearrangement joins TRBV28 to TRBJ2-6, with D unclear. CDR1 and CDR2 (germline): MDHEN, SYDVKM. Trimming cost V 11 bases and J 0 bases, with 8 bases left between them. The CDR3 sequence is 13 residues long. The DNA of the CDR3 is TGTGCCTCCCTCGACTCTGGGGCCAACGTCCTGACTTTC. Translation gives CASLDSGANVLTF.

V usage is TRBV5-1 and J usage is TRBJ1-1; 8 bases agree with TRBD1. CDR3 size: 17 residues. The J segment lost 4 bases and the V segment lost 0 bases, leaving 11 bases of the junction unmatched. Germline CDR1 SGHRS, CDR2 YFSETQ. CDR3 sequence reads: CASSLETGGGIGTEAFF. CDR3 sequence (DNA): TGCGCCAGCAGCTTGGAAACAGGGGGAGGTATAGGCACTGAAGCTTTCTTT.

Concerning this clonotype itself: This may be a read error: a much more frequent sequence differs by one nucleotide. This chain uses TRBV4-3 with TRBJ2-1, with TRBD2 as a possible D gene (5 bases). The CDR3 has 18 amino acids. Trimming left V 1 base short and J 0 bases short, with 16 bases between. Germline loops: CDR1 LGHNA, CDR2 YSLEER. CDR3 nucleotide sequence: TGCGCCAGCAGCCAAGGAGCTGTGCGGGCCGACTCCTACAATGAGCAGTTCTTC. This sequence encodes CASSQGAVRADSYNEQFF.

This sequence joins TRBV6-6 and TRBJ1-1; unclear D gene. Germline lookup yields CDR1 MNHNY and CDR2 SVGAGI (reference sequence). The CDR3 is 16 residues long. The V end lost 6 bases, the J end lost 2 bases, and 19 bases lay between the germline ends. CDR3 in amino acids: CASRPLRRGSNTEAFF. For the CDR3, the DNA is TGTGCCAGCAGACCCCTGCGGCGAGGGTCCAACACTGAAGCTTTCTTT.

This clonotype appeared many times. The chain is built from TRBV29-1 and TRBJ1-1, with D unclear. Germline V lookup: CDR1 SQVTM, CDR2 ANQGSEA. The CDR3 runs to 12 residues. V was pared by 3 bases and J by 5 bases, with 10 bases between. In nucleotides, the CDR3 is TGCAGCGTTGACGACCGGGCGACTGAAGCTTTCTTT. It is translated as CSVDDRATEAFF.

This clonotype was counted many times. The chain joins TRBV11-2 to TRBJ2-2, with TRBD2 as a possible D gene (7 bases). There are 14 residues in the CDR3. Germline V CDR1 and CDR2: SGHAT, FQNNGV. V lost 5 bases, J lost 8 bases, and 15 bases lay in between. The CDR3 spells CASSHLGGAGELFF. DNA for the CDR3: TGTGCCAGCAGCCATCTGGGGGGGGCAGGGGAGCTGTTTTTT.

This clonotype was counted ten times or more. This chain uses TRBV4-1 with TRBJ2-7; 7 bases fit TRBD1. With V trimmed by 4 bases and J by 2 bases, 5 bases remained unmatched. Germline V CDR1 and CDR2: MGHRA, YSYEKL. This CDR3 has 14 residues. The CDR3 here is CASSPRQGAYEQYF. In DNA, the CDR3 is TGCGCCAGCAGCCCCAGGCAGGGGGCCTACGAGCAGTACTTC.